Below are 22 T cell receptor beta chains sequenced from a single sample in a study of breast tumors, draining lymph nodes, adjacent tissues (dated by TCRdb to 2015 to 2016). Lymph node samples were obtained from the axillary draining lymph nodes of breast cancer patients. Library preparation employed multiplex PCR. This sample was sequenced with an Illumina HiSeq 2000. TCRdb passed the public sequencing reads through fastp at Q25 and MiXCR, retaining productive beta sequences. Each CDR3 protein gets just one entry, which takes the most common genes and DNA from the rows behind it. The sample table records 150,000 to 200,000 distinct CDR3 sequences; more than 25% of these occur just once. About 4.1% of the sample lies in the top ten. The sequenced sample consisted of axillary lymph node tissue. These TCRs come from a female donor with breast cancer. Some clones in this sample may be carry-over from other donors' samples.

The sample holds many counts of this clonotype. V is TRBV5-4 and J is TRBJ2-7; TRBD1 agrees at 8 bases. Germline values: CDR1 SGHNT, CDR2 YYREEE (reference sequence). The CDR3 extends over 13 amino acids. J lost 3 bases, V lost 4 bases, and 3 bases had no gene match. CDR3 sequence: CASSRDRFYEQYF. The CDR3 DNA reads as TGTGCCAGCAGCCGGGACAGGTTCTACGAGCAGTACTTC.

This chain joins TRBV6-5 and TRBJ1-2, with D unclear. There are 14 residues in the CDR3. V was clipped by 5 bases and J by 4 bases, with 14 bases between them. Germline V gene data show CDR1 as MNHEY and CDR2 as SVGAGI. The CDR3: CASSPSGHTYGYTF. The CDR3 DNA reads as TGTGCCAGCAGTCCCTCCGGGCACACCTATGGCTACACCTTC.

V and J are TRBV5-1 and TRBJ1-2; 8 bases match TRBD1. The V and J ends lost 0 bases and 12 bases, in that order; junction bases with no gene match: 4. The V gene's germline CDR1 is SGHRS and CDR2 YFSETQ. This CDR3 is built from 12 residues. CDR3 coding DNA: TGCGCCAGCAGCTTGGGACAGGGGAAGAACACCTTC. This gives the protein CASSLGQGKNTF.

The rearrangement links TRBV7-2 to TRBJ1-1, with D possibly matching TRBD1 (5 bases). This CDR3 is built from 13 residues. V gave up 3 bases and J gave up 5 bases, with 10 bases separating them. Germline CDR1 reads SGHTA; CDR2 reads FQGNSA. CDR3 DNA: TGTGCCAGCAGCTTTAACGGGGGGACTGAAGCTTTCTTT. Translating gives CASSFNGGTEAFF.

This clonotype was counted at least ten times. A much bigger clone sits one base away, suggesting this may be a read error. The V gene is TRBV20-1, the J gene TRBJ2-7, with 11 bases lining up with TRBD1. The CDR3 is made up of 14 amino acids. With V trimmed by 5 bases and J by 6 bases, 9 bases remained unmatched. CDR1 and CDR2 from the germline V gene are DFQATT and SNEGSKA (reference sequence). The CDR3 coding sequence is TGCAGTGCTCCAAAAGGGACAGGGGGATCCGAGCAGTACTTC. Translation: CSAPKGTGGSEQYF.

This clonotype was seen at least ten times. The chain combines TRBV19 with TRBJ1-6; D might be TRBD1 (5 bases). Germline CDR1 reads LNHDA; CDR2 reads SQIVND (reference sequence). V dropped 1 base and J dropped 7 bases, with 11 bases sitting between them. This CDR3 contains 15 residues. CDR3 DNA sequence: TGTGCCAGTAGTATAGGAACAGGACAAAATTCACCCCTCCACTTT. Its translation is CASSIGTGQNSPLHF. Based on the CDR3 plus reference TRBV19 and TRBJ1-6, the full variable domain is DGGITQSPKYLFRKEGQNVTLSCEQNLNHDAMYWYRQDPGQGLRLIYYSQIVNDFQKGDIAEGYSVSREKKESFPLTVTSAQKNPTAFYLCASSIGTGQNSPLHFGNGTRLTVT.

About this clonotype itself: One end of the junction varies from germline; a read error may be responsible. The rearrangement links TRBV3-1 to TRBJ2-3, with D unclear. In germline, CDR1 is LGHDT, CDR2 YNNKEL (reference sequence). The length of the CDR3 is 16 residues. In nucleotides, the CDR3 is TGCGCCAGCAGCCAAGGGTGGATGGCTAGCACAGATACGCAGTATTTT. Translation: CASSQGWMASTDTQYF.

This clonotype was found many times. This chain joins TRBV28 and TRBJ2-5, with D possibly being TRBD1 or TRBD2 (5 bases each). V dropped 8 bases and J dropped 5 bases, with 9 bases sitting between them. The CDR3 length is 11 residues. Germline lookup yields CDR1 MDHEN and CDR2 SYDVKM. For the CDR3, the DNA is TGTGCCAGCGGGGGAGTGGAGACCCAGTACTTC. As protein: CASGGVETQYF.

As to this clonotype: Being one base from a much bigger clone, this may be a read error. V usage is TRBV28 and J usage is TRBJ2-7; 7 bases agree with TRBD2. CDR1 is MDHEN and CDR2 is SYDVKM in the germline V gene. The CDR3 totals 14 residues. The CDR3 region has the DNA TGTACCAGCAGCCCGGTAGGGACTACCTACGAGCAGTACTTC. Translation: CTSSPVGTTYEQYF.

This clonotype was seen only a few times. It may be a read error: a sequence one base away is much more abundant. This sequence joins TRBV6-5 and TRBJ2-7, with D possibly matching TRBD1 (6 bases). Deletions cut 5 bases from V and 4 bases from J, with 12 bases between. In germline, CDR1 is MNHEY, CDR2 SVGAGI. This CDR3 contains 13 residues. CDR3 sequence: CASSPQGHYEQYF. CDR3 nucleotides: TGTGCCAGCAGTCCCCAGGGACATTACGAGCAGTACTTC.

Many counts were recorded for this clonotype. An end of the junction differs from the germline gene, which may be a read error. The rearrangement links TRBV7-8 to TRBJ2-5; D could derive from TRBD1 or TRBD2 (5 bases each). This CDR3 contains 17 residues. Germline values: CDR1 SGHVS, CDR2 FQNEAQ. CDR3 nucleotides: TGTGCCAGCAGCTCCCAGGGAGCCAGGCACGAGCAAGAGCCCCAGTACTTC. Protein: CASSSQGARHEQEPQYF.

This clonotype was seen repeatedly, ten times or more. This chain joins TRBV2 and TRBJ2-5; D is tentatively TRBD1 or TRBD2 (6 bases each). Germline CDR1 SNHLY, CDR2 FYNNEI. This CDR3 region has 14 residues. The V end lost 6 bases, the J end lost 2 bases, and 13 bases lay between the germline ends. DNA for the CDR3: TGTGCCAGCAGGCTGGGGGCGGGGCAAGAGACCCAGTACTTC. Residues: CASRLGAGQETQYF.

With regard to this clonotype: This clone may be a read error of a much larger clone one base away. The CDR3 reads CASSPTMGAGTSSEQYF. The CDR3 DNA follows: TGTGCCAGCAGTCCCACAATGGGTGCAGGGACTTCTTCCGAGCAGTACTTC. J is TRBJ2-7 and V is TRBV6-2 or TRBV6-3, with D perhaps TRBD2 (6 bases). The CDR3 sequence is 17 residues long. From germline, CDR1 is MNHEY and CDR2 SVGEGT. Between the trimmed V and J ends, which lost 5 bases and 6 bases, there was a span of 26 bases.

The chain has TRBV4-1 and TRBJ2-2, with D tentatively TRBD1 (5 bases). The length of the CDR3 is 13 residues. Germline V gene data show CDR1 as MGHRA and CDR2 as YSYEKL. Trimming cost V 3 bases and J 13 bases, with 15 bases left between them. This CDR3 is CASSQSKGSGLFF. The CDR3 DNA reads TGCGCCAGCAGCCAGAGCAAGGGGTCCGGGCTGTTTTTT.

This clonotype was seen at least ten times. This sequence joins TRBV2 and TRBJ1-3; D uncertain. Germline V gene sequence: CDR1 SNHLY, CDR2 FYNNEI. This CDR3 is built from 18 residues. V lost 5 bases to trimming and J lost 4 bases, with 24 bases between them. CDR3 nucleotide sequence: TGTGCCAGCAGTTTCGCGACACGGTTGATTTCGGAAGGAAACACCATATATTTT. Protein: CASSFATRLISEGNTIYF.

This clonotype was observed once. The junction departs from the called germline gene at one end, perhaps through a read error. The chain is built from TRBV5-1 and TRBJ1-6; possibly TRBD1 for D (5 bases). Germline V gene sequence: CDR1 SGHRS, CDR2 YFSETQ. This CDR3 comprises 14 residues. The CDR3 sequence: CASRVGTVNSPLHF. The CDR3 coding sequence is TGCGCCAGCCGTGTCGGGACGGTTAATTCACCCCTTCACTTT. The entire variable domain, with the rest obtained from reference TRBV5-1 and TRBJ1-6, is as follows: KAGVTQTPRYLIKTRGQQVTLSCSPISGHRSVSWYQQTPGQGLQFLFEYFSETQRNKGNFPGRFSGRQFSNSRSEMNVSTLELGDSALYLCASRVGTVNSPLHFGNGTRLTVT.

The genes are TRBV11-1 and TRBJ2-6, with 8 bases that match TRBD2. The V gene end was trimmed by 1 base and the J gene end by 1 base; junction bases not matched to a gene: 6. Germline lookup yields CDR1 SGHAT and CDR2 FQDESV (reference sequence). The CDR3 has 18 amino acids. Here the CDR3 DNA reads TGTGCCAGCAGCTTAGATGATCGCGGGAGGTCTGGGGCCAACGTCCTGACTTTC. This codes for CASSLDDRGRSGANVLTF.

As to this clonotype: This may stem from a read error, because a much larger clone lies one nucleotide away. The CDR3 spells CASSYPGTRTYERYF. The CDR3 bases are TGTGCCAGCAGTTACCCAGGGACTAGGACCTACGAGCGGTACTTC. The J gene is TRBJ2-7, the V gene TRBV6-7, with 8 bases that match TRBD2. TRBV6-7 is classed as an ORF, of uncertain function. The CDR3 is 15 amino acids.

As concerns this clonotype: This sequence may be a read error, since a much larger clone differs from it by one base. The rearrangement uses TRBV20-1 and TRBJ2-7; the match to TRBD2 covers 9 bases. Germline trimming cut 3 bases from V and 2 bases from J; bases unmatched to any gene: 8. This CDR3 is 15 amino acids long. The germline CDR1 and CDR2 sequences are DFQATT and SNEGSKA (reference sequence). CDR3 sequence (DNA): TGCAGTGCTAGTGGTACGGCTAGCGGGGCCTACGAGCAGTACTTC. Its protein is CSASGTASGAYEQYF.

This rearrangement joins TRBV19 to TRBJ1-5; D is undetermined. This CDR3 is 15 amino acids long. The germline CDR1 and CDR2 sequences are LNHDA and SQIVND (reference sequence). V shed 5 bases and J shed 11 bases, with 22 bases lying between them. This chain's CDR3 is CASSSDSGSQETQHF. For the CDR3, the DNA is TGTGCCAGTAGTTCGGATAGCGGGAGCCAAGAGACCCAGCATTTT.

The chain carries TRBV4-1 and TRBJ1-2; TRBD1 matches 12 bases. Germline lookup yields CDR1 MGHRA and CDR2 YSYEKL. The CDR3 loop spans 15 amino acids. J lost 4 bases, V lost 5 bases, and 5 bases had no gene match. The CDR3 region is CASSGTGGYSYGYTF. CDR3 in DNA: TGCGCCAGCAGCGGGACAGGGGGCTATAGCTATGGCTACACCTTC.

Points on this clonotype: This may be a read error, as it is one base from a much larger clone. V gene TRBV20-1 combines with J gene TRBJ2-2; 16 nucleotides match TRBD2. The CDR3 covers 16 residues. Germline values: CDR1 DFQATT, CDR2 SNEGSKA (reference sequence). Unmatched junction bases numbered 5, after V lost 6 bases and J lost 4 bases. Here the CDR3 reads CSASGLAGGATGELFF. The CDR3 DNA follows: TGCAGTGCCTCGGGACTAGCGGGAGGGGCCACCGGGGAGCTGTTTTTT.